The subject of this entry is one T cell receptor beta chain. The target antigen is unknown. Other DNA variants within this sample encode the same CDR3. The data stem from a study of shared clonotypes between healthy human individuals. General study results and limits: Naive CD4 clonotypes were shared across a few donors at roughly 5%.

Assay: immunoSEQ multiplex PCR; the TCRdb copy retains only in-frame clones and omits some. The data contain 1.4 million to 1.5 million clones, over 95% of them singletons. Trimming cost V 2 bases and J 4 bases, with 8 bases left between them. This CDR3 contains 14 residues. CDR1 MDHEN and CDR2 SYDVKM come from the germline V gene. The TCR comes from a man aged 25 to 45 in good health. Sequencing was carried out using naive CD4+ T cells sorted from blood. Indicated subset: CD45RA+ positively selected. The rearrangement uses TRBV28 and TRBJ1-4; D possibly corresponds to TRBD1 (6 bases). The CDR3 sequence is CASSLTGLNEKLFF. The DNA for the CDR3 is TGTGCCAGCAGTTTAACAGGGCTTAATGAAAAACTGTTTTTT.